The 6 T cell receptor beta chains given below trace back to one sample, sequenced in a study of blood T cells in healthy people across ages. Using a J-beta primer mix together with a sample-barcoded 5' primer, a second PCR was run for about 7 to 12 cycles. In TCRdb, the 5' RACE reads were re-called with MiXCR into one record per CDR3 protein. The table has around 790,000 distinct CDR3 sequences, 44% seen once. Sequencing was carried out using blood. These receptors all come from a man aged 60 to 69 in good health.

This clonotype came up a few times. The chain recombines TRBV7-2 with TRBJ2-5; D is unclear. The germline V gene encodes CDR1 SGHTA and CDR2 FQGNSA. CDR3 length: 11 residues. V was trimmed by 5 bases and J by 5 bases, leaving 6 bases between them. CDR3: CASSEAETQYF. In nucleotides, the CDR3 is TGTGCCAGCAGCGAGGCTGAGACCCAGTACTTC. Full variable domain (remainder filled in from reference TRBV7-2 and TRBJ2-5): GAGVSQSPSNKVTEKGKDVELRCDPISGHTALYWYRQSLGQGLEFLIYFQGNSAPDKSGLPSDRFSAERTGGSVSTLTIQRTQQEDSAVYLCASSEAETQYFGPGTRLLVL.

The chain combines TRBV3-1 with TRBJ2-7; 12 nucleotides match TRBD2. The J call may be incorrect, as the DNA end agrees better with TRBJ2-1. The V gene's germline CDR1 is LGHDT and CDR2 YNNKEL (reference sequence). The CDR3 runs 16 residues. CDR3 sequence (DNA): TGTGCCAGCAGCCCCCCCCTAGCGGGGGGGCCTAATGAGCAGTTCTTC. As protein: CASSPPLAGGPNEQFF.

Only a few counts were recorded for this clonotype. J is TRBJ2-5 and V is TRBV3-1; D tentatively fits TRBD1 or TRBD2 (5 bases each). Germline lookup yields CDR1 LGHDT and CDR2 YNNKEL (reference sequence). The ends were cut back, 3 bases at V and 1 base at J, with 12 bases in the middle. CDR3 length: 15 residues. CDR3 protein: CASSQNRGRQETQYF. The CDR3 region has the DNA TGTGCCAGCAGCCAGAATCGGGGCCGCCAAGAGACCCAGTACTTC.

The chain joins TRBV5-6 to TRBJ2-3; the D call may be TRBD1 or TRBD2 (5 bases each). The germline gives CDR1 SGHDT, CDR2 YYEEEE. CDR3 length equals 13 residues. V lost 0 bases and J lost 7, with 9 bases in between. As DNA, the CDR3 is TGTGCCAGCAGCTTGGTCGGGACCAATACGCAGTATTTT. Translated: CASSLVGTNTQYF.

CDR3 in amino acids: CASSLRGQRNSPLHF. Here the CDR3 DNA reads TGTGCCAGCAGTTTAAGGGGACAGAGAAATTCACCCCTCCACTTT. The chain combines TRBV28 with TRBJ1-6, with TRBD1 matching 7 bases. This CDR3 spans 15 amino acids. Germline V gene data show CDR1 as MDHEN and CDR2 as SYDVKM. V shed 2 bases and J 7 bases; nucleotides not matched to a gene: 5.

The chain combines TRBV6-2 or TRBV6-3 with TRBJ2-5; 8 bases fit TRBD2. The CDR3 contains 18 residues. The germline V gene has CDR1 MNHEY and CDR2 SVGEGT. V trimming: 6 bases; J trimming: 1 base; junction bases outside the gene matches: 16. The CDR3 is CASRPALSSGGPQETQYF. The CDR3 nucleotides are TGTGCCAGCAGACCCGCCCTGAGCAGCGGGGGACCCCAAGAGACCCAGTACTTC.